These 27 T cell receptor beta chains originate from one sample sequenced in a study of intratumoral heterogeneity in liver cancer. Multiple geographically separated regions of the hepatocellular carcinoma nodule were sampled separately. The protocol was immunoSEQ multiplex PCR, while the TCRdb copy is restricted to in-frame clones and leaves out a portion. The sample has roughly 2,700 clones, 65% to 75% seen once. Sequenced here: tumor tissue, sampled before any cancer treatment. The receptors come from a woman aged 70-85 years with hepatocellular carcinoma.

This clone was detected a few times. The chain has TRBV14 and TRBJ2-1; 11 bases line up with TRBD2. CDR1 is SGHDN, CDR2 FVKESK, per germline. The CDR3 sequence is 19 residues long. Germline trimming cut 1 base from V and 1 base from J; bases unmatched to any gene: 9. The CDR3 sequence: CASSQGIAGGPWSYNEQFF. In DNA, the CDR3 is TGTGCCAGCAGCCAAGGGATAGCGGGAGGGCCTTGGTCCTACAATGAGCAGTTCTTC.

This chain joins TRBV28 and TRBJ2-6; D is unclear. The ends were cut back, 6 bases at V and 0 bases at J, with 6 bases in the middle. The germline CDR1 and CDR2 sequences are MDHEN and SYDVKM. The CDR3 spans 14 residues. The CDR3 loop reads CASRTSSGANVLTF. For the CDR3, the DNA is TGTGCCAGCAGGACGAGCTCTGGGGCCAACGTCCTGACTTTC.

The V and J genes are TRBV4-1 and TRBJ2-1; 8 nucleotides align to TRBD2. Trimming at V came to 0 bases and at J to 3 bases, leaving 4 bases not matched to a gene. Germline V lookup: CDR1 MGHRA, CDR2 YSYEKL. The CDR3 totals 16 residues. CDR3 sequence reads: CASSQEVAGGYNEQFF. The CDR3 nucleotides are TGCGCCAGCAGCCAAGAGGTGGCGGGAGGCTACAATGAGCAGTTCTTC.

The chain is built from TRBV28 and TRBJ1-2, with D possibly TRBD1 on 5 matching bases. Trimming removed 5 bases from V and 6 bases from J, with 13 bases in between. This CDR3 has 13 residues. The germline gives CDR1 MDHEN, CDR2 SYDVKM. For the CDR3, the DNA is TGTGCCAGCAGTCAACCCTCCAGGGATGGCTACACCTTC. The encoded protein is CASSQPSRDGYTF.

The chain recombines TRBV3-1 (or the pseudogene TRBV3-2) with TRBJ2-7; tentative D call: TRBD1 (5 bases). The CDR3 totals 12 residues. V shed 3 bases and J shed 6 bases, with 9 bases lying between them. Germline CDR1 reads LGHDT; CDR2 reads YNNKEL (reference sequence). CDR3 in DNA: TGTGCCAGCAGCCACGCAGGGCCCGAGCAGTACTTC. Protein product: CASSHAGPEQYF.

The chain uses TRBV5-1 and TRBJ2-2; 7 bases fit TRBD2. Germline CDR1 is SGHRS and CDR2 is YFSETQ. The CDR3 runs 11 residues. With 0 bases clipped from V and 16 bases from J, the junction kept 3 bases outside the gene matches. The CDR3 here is CASSLGEREFF. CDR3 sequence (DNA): TGCGCCAGCAGCTTGGGGGAGCGGGAGTTTTTT.

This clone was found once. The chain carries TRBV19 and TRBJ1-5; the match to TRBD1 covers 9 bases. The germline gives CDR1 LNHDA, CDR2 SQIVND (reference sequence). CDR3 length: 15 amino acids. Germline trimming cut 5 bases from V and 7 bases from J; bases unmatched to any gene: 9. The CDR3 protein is CASSPDRGPTQPQHF. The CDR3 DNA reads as TGTGCCAGTAGTCCGGACAGGGGCCCTACGCAGCCCCAGCATTTT.

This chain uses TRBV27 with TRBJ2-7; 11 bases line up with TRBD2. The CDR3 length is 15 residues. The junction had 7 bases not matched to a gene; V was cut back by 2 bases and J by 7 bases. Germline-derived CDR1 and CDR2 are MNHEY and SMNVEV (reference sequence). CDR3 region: CASSLGTSGPGEQYF. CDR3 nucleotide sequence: TGTGCCAGCAGTTTAGGGACTAGCGGCCCCGGGGAGCAGTACTTC.

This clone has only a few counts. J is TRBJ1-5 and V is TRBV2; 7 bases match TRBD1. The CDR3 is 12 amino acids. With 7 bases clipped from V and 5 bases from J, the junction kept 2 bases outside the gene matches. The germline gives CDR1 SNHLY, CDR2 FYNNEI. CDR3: CASTDRYQPQHF. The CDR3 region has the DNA TGTGCCAGCACGGACAGGTATCAGCCCCAGCATTTT. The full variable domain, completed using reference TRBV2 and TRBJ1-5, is EPEVTQTPSHQVTQMGQEVILRCVPISNHLYFYWYRQILGQKVEFLVSFYNNEISEKSEIFDDQFSVERPDGSNFTLKIRSTKLEDSAMYFCASTDRYQPQHFGDGTRLSIL.

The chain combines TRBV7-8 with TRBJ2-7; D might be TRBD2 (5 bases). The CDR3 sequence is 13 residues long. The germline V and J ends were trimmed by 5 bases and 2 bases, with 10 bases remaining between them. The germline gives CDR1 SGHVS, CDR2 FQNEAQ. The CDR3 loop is CASSAGLTYEQYF. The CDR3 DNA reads TGTGCCAGCAGCGCCGGACTTACCTACGAGCAGTACTTC.

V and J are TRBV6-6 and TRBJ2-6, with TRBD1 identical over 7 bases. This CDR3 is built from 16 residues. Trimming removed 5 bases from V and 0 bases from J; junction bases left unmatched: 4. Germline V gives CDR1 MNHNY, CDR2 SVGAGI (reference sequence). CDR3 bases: TGTGCCAGCAGTCAGACAGGGAACTCTGGGGCCAACGTCCTGACTTTC. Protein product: CASSQTGNSGANVLTF.

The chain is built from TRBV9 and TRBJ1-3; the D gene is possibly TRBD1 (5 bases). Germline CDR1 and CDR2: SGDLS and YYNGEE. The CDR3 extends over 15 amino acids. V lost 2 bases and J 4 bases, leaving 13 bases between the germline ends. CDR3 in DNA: TGTGCCAGCAGCGTCCACCGGGACTCAGGAAACACCATATATTTT. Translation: CASSVHRDSGNTIYF.

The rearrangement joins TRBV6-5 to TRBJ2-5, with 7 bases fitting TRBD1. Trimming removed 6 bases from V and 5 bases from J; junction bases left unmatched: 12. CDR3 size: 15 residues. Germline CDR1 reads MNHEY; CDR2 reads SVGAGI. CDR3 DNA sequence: TGTGCCAGCAGACTCGCCGGGACAGTACGTGAGACCCAGTACTTC. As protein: CASRLAGTVRETQYF.

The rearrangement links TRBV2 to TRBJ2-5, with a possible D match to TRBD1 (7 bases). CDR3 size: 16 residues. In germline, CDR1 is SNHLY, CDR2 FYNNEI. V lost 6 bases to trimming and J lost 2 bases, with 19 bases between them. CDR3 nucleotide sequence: TGTGCCAGCAGGAGAGACCTGACAGGGAGGCAAGAGACCCAGTACTTC. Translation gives CASRRDLTGRQETQYF.

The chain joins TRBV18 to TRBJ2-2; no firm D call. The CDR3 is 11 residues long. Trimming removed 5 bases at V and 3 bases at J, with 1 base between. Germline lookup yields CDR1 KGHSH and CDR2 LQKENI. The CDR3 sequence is CASSDTGELFF. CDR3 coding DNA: TGTGCCAGCTCAGACACCGGGGAGCTGTTTTTT.

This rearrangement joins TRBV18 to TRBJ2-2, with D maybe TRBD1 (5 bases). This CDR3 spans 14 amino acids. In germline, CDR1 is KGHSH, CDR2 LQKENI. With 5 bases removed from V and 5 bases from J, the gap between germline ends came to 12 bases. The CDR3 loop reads CASSTSRQTGELFF. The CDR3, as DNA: TGTGCCAGCTCAACTTCTCGACAGACCGGGGAGCTGTTTTTT. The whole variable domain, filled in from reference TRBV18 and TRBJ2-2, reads NAGVMQNPRHLVRRRGQEARLRCSPMKGHSHVYWYRQLPEEGLKFMVYLQKENIIDESGMPKERFSAEFPKEGPSILRIQQVVRGDSAAYFCASSTSRQTGELFFGEGSRLTVL.

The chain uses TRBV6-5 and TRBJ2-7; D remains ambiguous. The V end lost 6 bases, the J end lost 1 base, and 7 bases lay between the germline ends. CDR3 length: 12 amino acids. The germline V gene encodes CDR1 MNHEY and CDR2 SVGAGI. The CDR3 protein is CASRSLSYEQYF. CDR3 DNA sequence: TGTGCCAGCAGGAGCCTTTCCTACGAGCAGTACTTC.

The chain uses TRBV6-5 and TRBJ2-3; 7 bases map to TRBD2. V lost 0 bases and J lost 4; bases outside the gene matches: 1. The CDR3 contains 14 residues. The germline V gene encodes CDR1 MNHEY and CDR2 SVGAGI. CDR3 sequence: CASSYSGRSDTQYF. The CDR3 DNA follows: TGTGCCAGCAGTTACTCCGGGAGGTCAGATACGCAGTATTTT.

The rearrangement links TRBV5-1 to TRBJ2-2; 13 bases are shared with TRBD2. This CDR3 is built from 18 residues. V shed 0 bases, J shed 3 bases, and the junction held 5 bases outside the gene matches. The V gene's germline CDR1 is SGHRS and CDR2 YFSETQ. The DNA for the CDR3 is TGCGCCAGCAGCTTGGAACTAGCGGGAGGGCCACACACCGGGGAGCTGTTTTTT. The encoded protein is CASSLELAGGPHTGELFF.

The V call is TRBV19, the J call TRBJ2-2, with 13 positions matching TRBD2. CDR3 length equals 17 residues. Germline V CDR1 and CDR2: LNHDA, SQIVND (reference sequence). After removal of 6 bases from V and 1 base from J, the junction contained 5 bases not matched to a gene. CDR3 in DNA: TGTGCCAGTAGGCTACTAGCGGGAGGGAAGAACACCGGGGAGCTGTTTTTT. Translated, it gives CASRLLAGGKNTGELFF.

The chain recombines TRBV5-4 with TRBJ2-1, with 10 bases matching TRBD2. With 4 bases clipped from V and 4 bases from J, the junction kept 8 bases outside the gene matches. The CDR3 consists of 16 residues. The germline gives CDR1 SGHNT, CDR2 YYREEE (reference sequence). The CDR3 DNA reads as TGTGCCAGCAGCGCTGCTAGCGGGAGTAATTACAATGAGCAGTTCTTC. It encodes CASSAASGSNYNEQFF.

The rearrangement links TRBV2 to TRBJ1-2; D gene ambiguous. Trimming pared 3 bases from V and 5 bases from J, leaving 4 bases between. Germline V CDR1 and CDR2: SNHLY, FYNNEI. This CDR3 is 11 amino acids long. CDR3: CASSDVYGYTF. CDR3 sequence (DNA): TGTGCCAGCAGTGACGTTTATGGCTACACCTTC.

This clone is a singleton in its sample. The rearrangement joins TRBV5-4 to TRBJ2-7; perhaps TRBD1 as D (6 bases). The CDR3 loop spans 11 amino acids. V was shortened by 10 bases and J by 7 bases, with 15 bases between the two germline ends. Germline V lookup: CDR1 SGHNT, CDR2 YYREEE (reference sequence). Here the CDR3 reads CAGGSGREQYF. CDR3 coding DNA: TGTGCCGGGGGCTCGGGTAGGGAGCAGTACTTC.

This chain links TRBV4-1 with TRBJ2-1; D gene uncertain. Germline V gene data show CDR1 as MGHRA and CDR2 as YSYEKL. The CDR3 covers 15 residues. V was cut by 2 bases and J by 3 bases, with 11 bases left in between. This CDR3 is CASSQLSLGYNEQFF. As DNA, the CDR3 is TGCGCCAGCAGCCAACTTAGCCTAGGCTACAATGAGCAGTTCTTC.

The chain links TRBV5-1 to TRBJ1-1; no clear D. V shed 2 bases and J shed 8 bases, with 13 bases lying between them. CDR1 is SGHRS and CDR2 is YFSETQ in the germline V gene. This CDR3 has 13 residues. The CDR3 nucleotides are TGCGCCAGCAGCTTCGGAATGGTTGAAGAAGCTTTCTTT. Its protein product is CASSFGMVEEAFF.

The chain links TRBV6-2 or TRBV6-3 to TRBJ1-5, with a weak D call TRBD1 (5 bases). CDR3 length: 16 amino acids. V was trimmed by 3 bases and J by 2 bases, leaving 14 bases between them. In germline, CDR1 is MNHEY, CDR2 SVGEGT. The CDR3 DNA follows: TGTGCCAGCAGTTATGGGGGGGACTGGCGCAATCAGCCCCAGCATTTT. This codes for CASSYGGDWRNQPQHF.

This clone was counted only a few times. The CDR3 spells CASSAGSLGTDTQYF. In DNA form, the CDR3 reads TGTGCCAGCAGTGCCGGGAGTTTGGGGACAGATACGCAGTATTTT. This sequence joins TRBV27 and TRBJ2-3, with D perhaps TRBD2 (6 bases). Germline loops: CDR1 MNHEY, CDR2 SMNVEV (reference sequence). This CDR3 has 15 residues. V was trimmed by 5 bases and J by 3 bases, leaving 15 bases between them.